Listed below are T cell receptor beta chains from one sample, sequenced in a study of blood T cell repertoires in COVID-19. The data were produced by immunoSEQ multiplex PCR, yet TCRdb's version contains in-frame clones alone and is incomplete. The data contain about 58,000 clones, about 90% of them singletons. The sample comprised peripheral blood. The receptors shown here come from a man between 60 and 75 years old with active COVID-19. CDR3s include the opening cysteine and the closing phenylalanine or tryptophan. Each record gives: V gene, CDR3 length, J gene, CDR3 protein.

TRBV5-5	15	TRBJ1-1	CASSRRVRRDTEAFF
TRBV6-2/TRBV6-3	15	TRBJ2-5	CASSDFSGSGKTQYF
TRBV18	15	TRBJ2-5	CASSPRTGWQETQYF
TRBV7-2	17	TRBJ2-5	CASSLSGGAGGQETQYF
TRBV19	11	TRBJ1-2	CASSSYYGYTF
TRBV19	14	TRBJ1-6	CASSIGVLGSPLHF
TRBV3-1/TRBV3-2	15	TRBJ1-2	CASSQPRQLRYGYTF
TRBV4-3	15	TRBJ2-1	CASSPGTSGYNEQFF
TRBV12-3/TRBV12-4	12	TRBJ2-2	CASSLRGRELFF
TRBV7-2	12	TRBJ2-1	CASSRGTDEQFF
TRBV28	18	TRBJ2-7	CASSLLGGVGTSSYEQYF
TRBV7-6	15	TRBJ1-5	CASSLEQGFNQPQHF
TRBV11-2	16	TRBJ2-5	CASSQVSSGSGKTQYF
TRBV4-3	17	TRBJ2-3	CASSQGRRSGRIDTQYF
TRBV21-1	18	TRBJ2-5	CASSGKIAVQGSQETQYF
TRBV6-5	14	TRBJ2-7	CASSYNQNHYEQYF
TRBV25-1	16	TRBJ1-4	CASSTHQGISGEKLFF
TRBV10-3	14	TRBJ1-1	CAINQGRLNTEAFF
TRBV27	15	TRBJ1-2	CASSPGEGAFDGYTF
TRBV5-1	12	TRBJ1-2	CASSAGRSGYTF
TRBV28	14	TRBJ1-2	CASSFRGVRSGYTF
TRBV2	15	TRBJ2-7	CASSEEGGPFYEQYF
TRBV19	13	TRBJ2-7	CASSMGARNEQYF
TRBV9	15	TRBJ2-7	CASSVNSGSSYEQYF
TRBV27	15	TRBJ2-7	CASSSTSGKRYEQYF
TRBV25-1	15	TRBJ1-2	CASSAFYSSFYGYTF
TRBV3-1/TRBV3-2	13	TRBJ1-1	CASSQITGTEAFF
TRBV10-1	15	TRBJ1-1	CASSGGEPRGTEAFF
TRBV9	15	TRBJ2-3	CASSSGLTFTDTQYF
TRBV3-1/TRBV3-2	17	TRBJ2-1	CASSQDGSGRVFNEQFF
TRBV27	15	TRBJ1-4	CASRTAGGPNEKLFF
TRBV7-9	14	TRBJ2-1	CASSLEYHRDEQFF
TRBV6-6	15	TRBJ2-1	CASSYMGGLGWEQFF
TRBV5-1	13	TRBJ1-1	CASSLSKNTEAFF
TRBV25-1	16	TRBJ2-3	CASGEVRAVATDTQYF
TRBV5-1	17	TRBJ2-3	CASSSPLLAPRADTQYF
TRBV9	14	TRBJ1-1	CASSVRGGSTEAFF
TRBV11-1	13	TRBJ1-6	CASSPTVNSPLHF
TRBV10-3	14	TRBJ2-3	CAINSQGGTDTQYF
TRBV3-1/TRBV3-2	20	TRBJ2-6	CASSRPQGTILMAGANVLTF
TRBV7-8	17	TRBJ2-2	CASSTGGAKRGSGELFF
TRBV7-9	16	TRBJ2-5	CASSFTLNNFQETQYF
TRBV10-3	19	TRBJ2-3	CAISDQGLAGGPRTDTQYF
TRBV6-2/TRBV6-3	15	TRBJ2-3	CASSYSQQDTDTQYF
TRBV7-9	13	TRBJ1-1	CASSPSGQTEAFF
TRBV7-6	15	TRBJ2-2	CASSFGRGNTGELFF
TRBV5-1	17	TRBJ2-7	CASSLASPRTSSYEQYF
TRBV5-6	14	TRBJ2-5	CASSKTGGVETQYF
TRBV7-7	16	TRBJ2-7	CASSFSRTGVEYEQYF
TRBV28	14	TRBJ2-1	CASSPPTGWDEQFF
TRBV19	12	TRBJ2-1	CASKRQGHEQFF
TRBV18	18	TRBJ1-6	CASSPLDRSASYNSPLHF
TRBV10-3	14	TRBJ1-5	CAISEGDLYGPQHF